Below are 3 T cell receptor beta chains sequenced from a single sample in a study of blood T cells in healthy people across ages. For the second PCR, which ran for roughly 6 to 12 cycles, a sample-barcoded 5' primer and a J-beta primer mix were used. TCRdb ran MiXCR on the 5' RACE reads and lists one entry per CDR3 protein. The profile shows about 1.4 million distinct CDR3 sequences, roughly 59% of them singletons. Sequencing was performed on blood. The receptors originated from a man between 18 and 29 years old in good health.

The CDR3 DNA is TGTGCCAGCAGTTATAATGGAAATTCACCCCTCCACTTT. Protein: CASSYNGNSPLHF. V gene TRBV6-2 or TRBV6-3 combines with J gene TRBJ1-6; D is undetermined. The germline V and J ends were trimmed by 3 bases and 7 bases, with 7 bases remaining between them. The CDR3 extends over 13 amino acids. CDR1 is MNHEY, CDR2 SVGEGT, per germline.

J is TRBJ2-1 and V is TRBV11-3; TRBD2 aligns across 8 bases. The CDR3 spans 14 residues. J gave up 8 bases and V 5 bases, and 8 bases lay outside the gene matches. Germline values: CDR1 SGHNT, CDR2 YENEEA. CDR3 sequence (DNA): TGTGCCAGCAGCCGGAGCGGGAGAGTGGATGAGCAGTTCTTC. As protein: CASSRSGRVDEQFF.

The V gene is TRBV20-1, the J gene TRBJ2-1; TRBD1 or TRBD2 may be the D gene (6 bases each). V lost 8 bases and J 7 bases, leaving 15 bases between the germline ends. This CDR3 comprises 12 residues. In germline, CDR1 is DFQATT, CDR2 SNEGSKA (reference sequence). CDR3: CSKEGVENEQFF. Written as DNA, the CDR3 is TGCAGTAAGGAGGGGGTTGAGAATGAGCAGTTCTTC.